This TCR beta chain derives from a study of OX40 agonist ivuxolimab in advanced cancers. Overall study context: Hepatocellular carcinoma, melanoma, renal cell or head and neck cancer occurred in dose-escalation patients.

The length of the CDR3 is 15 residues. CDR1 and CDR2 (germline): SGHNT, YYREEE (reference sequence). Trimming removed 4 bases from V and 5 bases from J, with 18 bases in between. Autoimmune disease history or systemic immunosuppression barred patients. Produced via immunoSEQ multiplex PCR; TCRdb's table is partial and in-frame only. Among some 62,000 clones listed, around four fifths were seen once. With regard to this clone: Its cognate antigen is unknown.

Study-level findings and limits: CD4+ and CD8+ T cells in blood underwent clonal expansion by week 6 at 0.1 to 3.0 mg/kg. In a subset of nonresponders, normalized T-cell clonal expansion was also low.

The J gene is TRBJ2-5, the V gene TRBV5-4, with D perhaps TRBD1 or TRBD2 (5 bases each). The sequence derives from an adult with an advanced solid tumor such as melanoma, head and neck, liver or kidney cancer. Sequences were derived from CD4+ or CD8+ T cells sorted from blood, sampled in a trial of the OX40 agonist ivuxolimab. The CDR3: CASSNPGPAGETQYF. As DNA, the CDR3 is TGTGCCAGCAGCAACCCGGGACCCGCAGGGGAGACCCAGTACTTC.